This T cell receptor (beta chain) appears in the sequencing data of a study of PD-L1 blockade in urothelial cancer. Study background: Analyzed time points were 3 weeks (second dose) and 6 weeks after therapy began.

Assay: immunoSEQ multiplex PCR; the TCRdb copy retains only in-frame clones and omits some. The data contain 35,000 to 45,000 clones, roughly four fifths of them singletons. Disease in patients was locally advanced or metastatic urothelial carcinoma. The CDR3 runs 12 residues. CDR1 and CDR2 (germline): SGHDN, FVKESK. Trimming took 6 bases from V and 6 from J, leaving 12 bases between them. J is TRBJ2-7 and V is TRBV14, with D perhaps matching TRBD1 (5 bases). Material: PBMCs, obtained around atezolizumab (anti-PD-L1) treatment. The source is a man aged 70 or older with urothelial cancer. The CDR3 region is CASSQGFSEQYF. CDR3 DNA sequence: TGTGCCAGCAGTCAGGGCTTTTCCGAGCAGTACTTC.